This TCR beta chain was identified during a study of OX40 agonist ivuxolimab in advanced cancers. Study-wide context: Age averaged about 66 years (range about 23 to 80), and around 87% were male.

The protocol was immunoSEQ multiplex PCR, while the TCRdb copy is restricted to in-frame clones and leaves out a portion. Here the sample spans 97,000 or so clones, 90% being singletons. In the case of this clone: The antigen is unknown.

Overall study findings and caveats: Near-lowest levels of clonal expansion characterized partial responders at 0.1-3.0 mg/kg.

Samples were taken at baseline and on day 1 of cycles 4 and 7. This specimen was CD4+ or CD8+ T cells sorted from blood, taken in a trial of the OX40 agonist ivuxolimab. The clonotype originates from an adult with an advanced solid tumor such as melanoma, head and neck, liver or kidney cancer.

The CDR3 nucleotides read TGTGCCAGCAGCTTCTGGGGAACTGAGCAGTTCTTC. Amino acids: CASSFWGTEQFF. V gene TRBV5-6 combines with J gene TRBJ2-1; D unresolved. The germline V and J ends were trimmed by 2 bases and 9 bases, with 9 bases remaining between them. This CDR3 contains 12 residues. CDR1 is SGHDT and CDR2 is YYEEEE in the germline V gene. Complete variable domain (other parts from reference TRBV5-6 and TRBJ2-1): DAGVTQSPTHLIKTRGQQVTLRCSPKSGHDTVSWYQQALGQGPQFIFQYYEEEERQRGNFPDRFSGHQFPNYSSELNVNALLLGDSALYLCASSFWGTEQFFGPGTRLTVL.